This section outlines one TCR beta chain sequence together with its context. What it binds is unknown. Libraries of TCR beta came from quantitative 5'-RACE with molecular barcodes. TCRdb itself ran the 5' RACE reads through MiXCR, one entry per CDR3 protein. The profile covers 300,000 to 400,000 distinct CDR3 sequences, with 20% to 25% appearing a single time and about a sixth taken by the ten largest. Per the germline V gene, CDR1 is DFQATT and CDR2 is SNEGSKA (reference sequence). The CDR3 runs 12 residues. V was cut by 1 base and J by 0 bases, with 3 bases left in between. The sample originates from a study of CD8 T cells in ankylosing spondylitis. Study-wide results and limits: As for the disease-linked clones, they showed a CD8+ phenotype and occurred at relatively low frequencies in peripheral blood. Fewer than 10 highly homologous variants formed a TCR beta motif that appeared characteristic of ankylosing spondylitis blood. There were earlier reports of some motif variants in reactive arthritis synovial fluid and blood. Reports say disease-linked clones showed up significantly more in matched ankylosing spondylitis synovial fluid.

This receptor was taken from a male donor with ankylosing spondylitis. Sequencing was performed on blood, either unsorted or a sorted T cell fraction (not recorded which). This chain connects TRBV20-1 to TRBJ2-5; unclear D gene. The CDR3 region is CSARGDQETQYF. CDR3 nucleotide sequence: TGCAGTGCTAGAGGGGACCAAGAGACCCAGTACTTC.